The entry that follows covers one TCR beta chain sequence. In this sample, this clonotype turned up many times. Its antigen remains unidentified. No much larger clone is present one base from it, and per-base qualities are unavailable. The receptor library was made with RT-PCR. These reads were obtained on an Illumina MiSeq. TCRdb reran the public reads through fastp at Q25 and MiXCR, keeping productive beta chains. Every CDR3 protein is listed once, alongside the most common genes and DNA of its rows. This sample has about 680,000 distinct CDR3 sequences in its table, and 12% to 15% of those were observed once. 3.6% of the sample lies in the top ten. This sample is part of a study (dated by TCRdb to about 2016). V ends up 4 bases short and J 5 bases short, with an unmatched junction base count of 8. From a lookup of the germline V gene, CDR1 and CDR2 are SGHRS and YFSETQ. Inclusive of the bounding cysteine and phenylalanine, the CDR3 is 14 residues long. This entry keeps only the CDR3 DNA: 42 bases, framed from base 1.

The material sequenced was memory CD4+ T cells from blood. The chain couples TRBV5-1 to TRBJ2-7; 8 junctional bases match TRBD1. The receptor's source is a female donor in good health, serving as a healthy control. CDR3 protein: CASSAGQGGDEQYF. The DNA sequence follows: TGCGCCAGCAGCGCCGGACAGGGAGGCGACGAGCAGTACTTC.